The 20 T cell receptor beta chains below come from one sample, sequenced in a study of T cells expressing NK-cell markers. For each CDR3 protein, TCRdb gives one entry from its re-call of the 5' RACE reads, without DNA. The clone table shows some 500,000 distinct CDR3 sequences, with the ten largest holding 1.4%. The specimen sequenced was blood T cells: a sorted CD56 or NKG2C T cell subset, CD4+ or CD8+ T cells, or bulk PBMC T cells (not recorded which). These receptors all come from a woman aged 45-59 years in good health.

This CDR3 is CASSLVTPNLRGYTF. The chain recombines TRBV11-2 with TRBJ1-2. Germline CDR1 reads SGHAT; CDR2 reads FQNNGV. This CDR3 contains 15 residues.

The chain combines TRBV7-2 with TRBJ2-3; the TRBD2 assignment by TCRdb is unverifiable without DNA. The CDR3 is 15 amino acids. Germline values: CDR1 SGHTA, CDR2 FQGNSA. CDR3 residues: CASSSLASSTDTQYF.

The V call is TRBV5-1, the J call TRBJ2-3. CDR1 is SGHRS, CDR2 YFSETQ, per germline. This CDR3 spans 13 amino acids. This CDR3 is CASSLGGADTQYF.

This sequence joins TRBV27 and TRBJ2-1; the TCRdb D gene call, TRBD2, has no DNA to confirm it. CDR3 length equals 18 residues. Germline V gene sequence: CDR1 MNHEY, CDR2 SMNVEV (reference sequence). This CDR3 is CASSLPSGRVLSYNEQFF.

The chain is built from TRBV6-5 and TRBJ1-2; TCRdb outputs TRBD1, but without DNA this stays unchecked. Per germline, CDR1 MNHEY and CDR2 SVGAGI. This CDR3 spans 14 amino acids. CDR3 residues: CASRIPGQAYGYTF.

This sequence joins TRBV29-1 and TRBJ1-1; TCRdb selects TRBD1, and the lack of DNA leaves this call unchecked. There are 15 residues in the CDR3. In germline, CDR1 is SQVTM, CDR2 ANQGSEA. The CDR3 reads CSAGQAMIVNTEAFF.

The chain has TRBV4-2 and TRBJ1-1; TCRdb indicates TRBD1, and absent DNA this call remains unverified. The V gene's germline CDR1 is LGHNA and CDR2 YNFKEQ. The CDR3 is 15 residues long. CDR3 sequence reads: CASSRRQGLNTEAFF.

The CDR3 protein is CASSFQGQGVYNEQFF. J is TRBJ2-1 and V is TRBV7-3; there is no DNA to check the TCRdb D call of TRBD1. The CDR3 is 16 residues long. CDR1 and CDR2 from the germline V gene are SGHTA and FQGTGA.

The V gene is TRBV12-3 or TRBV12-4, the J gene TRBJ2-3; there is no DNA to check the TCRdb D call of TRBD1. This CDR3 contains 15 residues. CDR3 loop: CASVSWGRITDTQYF.

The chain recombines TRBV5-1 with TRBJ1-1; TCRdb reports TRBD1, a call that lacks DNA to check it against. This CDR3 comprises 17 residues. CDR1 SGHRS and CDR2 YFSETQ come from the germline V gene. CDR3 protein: CASSLEGTGGAYTEAFF.

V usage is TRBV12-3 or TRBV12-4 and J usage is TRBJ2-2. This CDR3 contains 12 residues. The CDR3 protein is CASSLGVGELFF.

The CDR3 spells CASSTGNTIYF. The chain uses TRBV12-3 or TRBV12-4 and TRBJ1-3. CDR3 size: 11 residues.

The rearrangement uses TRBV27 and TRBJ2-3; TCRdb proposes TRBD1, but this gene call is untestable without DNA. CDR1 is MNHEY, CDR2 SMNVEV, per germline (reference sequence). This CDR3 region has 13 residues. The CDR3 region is CASRATGRDTQYF.

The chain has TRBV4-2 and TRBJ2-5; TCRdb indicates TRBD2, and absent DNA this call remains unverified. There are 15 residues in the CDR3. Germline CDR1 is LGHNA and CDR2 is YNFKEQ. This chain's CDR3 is CASSQGTIGRETQYF.

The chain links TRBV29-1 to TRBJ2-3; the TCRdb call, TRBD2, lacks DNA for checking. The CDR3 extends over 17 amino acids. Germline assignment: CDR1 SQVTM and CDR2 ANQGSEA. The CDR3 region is CSVDALAGGSSTDTQYF.

CDR3 residues: CSASSGRAGSNEQFF. The V and J genes are TRBV20-1 and TRBJ2-1; checking the TCRdb D call of TRBD2 is not possible without DNA. Germline V gives CDR1 DFQATT, CDR2 SNEGSKA (reference sequence). The CDR3 extends over 15 amino acids.

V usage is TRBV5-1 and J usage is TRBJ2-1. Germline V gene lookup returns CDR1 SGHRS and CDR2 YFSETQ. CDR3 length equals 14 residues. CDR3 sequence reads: CASSLGTTYNEQFF.

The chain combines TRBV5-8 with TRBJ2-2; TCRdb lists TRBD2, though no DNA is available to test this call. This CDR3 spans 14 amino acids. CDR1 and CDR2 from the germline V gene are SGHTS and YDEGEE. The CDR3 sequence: CASRNGLAAGELFF.

CDR3 loop: CASSLLRGRTLRGNEQFF. V and J are TRBV5-1 and TRBJ2-1; TCRdb's assignment of TRBD1 cannot be checked, as there is no DNA. The V gene's germline CDR1 is SGHRS and CDR2 YFSETQ. This CDR3 is built from 18 residues.

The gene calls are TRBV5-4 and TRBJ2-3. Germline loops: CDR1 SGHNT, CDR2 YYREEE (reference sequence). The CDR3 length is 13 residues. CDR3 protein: CASSLSTQDTQYF.